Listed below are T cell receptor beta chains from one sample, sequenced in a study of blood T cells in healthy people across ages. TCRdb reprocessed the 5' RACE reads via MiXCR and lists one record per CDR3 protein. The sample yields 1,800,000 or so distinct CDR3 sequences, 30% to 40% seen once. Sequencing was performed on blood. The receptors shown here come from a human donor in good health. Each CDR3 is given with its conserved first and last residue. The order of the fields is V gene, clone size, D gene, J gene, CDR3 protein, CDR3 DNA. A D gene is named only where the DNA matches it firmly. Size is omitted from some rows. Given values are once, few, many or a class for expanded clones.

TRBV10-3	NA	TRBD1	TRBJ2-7	CTISGYLRGQPSYEQYF	TGTACCATCAGTGGTTATTTGAGGGGACAGCCCTCCTACGAGCAGTACTTC
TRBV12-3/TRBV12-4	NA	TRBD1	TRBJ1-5	CASSQGAIQSQHF	TGTGCCAGCAGTCAGGGGGCTATTCAGTCCCAGCATTTT
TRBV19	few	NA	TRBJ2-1	CASLSRSGYNEQFF	TGTGCCAGTCTTTCTCGGAGCGGCTACAATGAGCAGTTCTTC
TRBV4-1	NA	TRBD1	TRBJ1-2	CASSQELGTGPYYGYTF	TGCGCCAGCAGCCAAGAGTTGGGGACAGGTCCTTACTATGGCTACACCTTC
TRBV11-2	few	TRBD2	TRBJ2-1	CASSLGSSGGYNEQFF	TGTGCCAGCAGCTTAGGGTCGAGCGGGGGCTACAATGAGCAGTTCTTC
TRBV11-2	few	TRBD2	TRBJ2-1	CASSLYEGSAGGQFF	TGTGCCAGCAGCTTATATGAGGGCTCAGCGGGGGGCCAGTTCTTC
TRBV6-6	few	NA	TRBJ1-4	CASSYSADEKLFF	TGTGCCAGCAGTTACTCGGCAGACGAAAAACTGTTTTTT
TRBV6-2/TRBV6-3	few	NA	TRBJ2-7	CASKNRLGEQYF	TGTGCCAGCAAGAACAGGTTAGGCGAGCAGTACTTC
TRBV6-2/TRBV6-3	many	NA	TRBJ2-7	CASRGPSSYEQYF	TGTGCCAGCAGAGGACCCAGCTCCTACGAGCAGTACTTC
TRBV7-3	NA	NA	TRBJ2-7	CASSLGPPPYEQYF	TGTGCCAGCAGCTTAGGTCCCCCCCCCTACGAGCAGTACTTC
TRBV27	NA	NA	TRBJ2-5	CASSLKTARETQYF	TGTGCCAGCAGTCTTAAAACAGCGAGAGAGACCCAGTACTTC
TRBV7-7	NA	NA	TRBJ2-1	CASSHSGRGYNEQFF	TGTGCCAGCAGCCATAGTGGGCGCGGGTACAATGAGCAGTTCTTC
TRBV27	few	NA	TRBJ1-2	CASSFRPGDNSFYGYTF	TGTGCCAGCAGTTTCCGGCCAGGGGACAACAGTTTCTATGGCTACACCTTC
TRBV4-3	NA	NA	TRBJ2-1	CASSRDIRSGQFF	TGCGCCAGCAGCCGAGATATCCGATCGGGGCAGTTCTTC
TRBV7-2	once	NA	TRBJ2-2	CASSSFKGVDTGELFF	TGTGCCAGCAGCTCATTCAAGGGGGTGGACACCGGGGAGCTGTTTTTT
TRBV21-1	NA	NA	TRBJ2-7	CASSKECGTGTGESYEQYF	TGTGCCAGCAGCAAAGAGTGCGGAACTGGGACAGGGGAATCCTACGAGCAGTACTTC
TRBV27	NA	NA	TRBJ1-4	CASSFMGRGDAEKLFF	TGTGCCAGCAGTTTTATGGGCAGGGGTGACGCTGAAAAACTGTTTTTT
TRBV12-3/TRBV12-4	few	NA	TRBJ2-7	CASSPRLLEQYF	TGTGCCAGCAGTCCCCGGCTCCTCGAGCAGTACTTC
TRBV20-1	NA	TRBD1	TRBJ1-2	CSARNRDRVYRNGYTF	TGCAGTGCTAGAAACCGGGACAGGGTATATCGAAATGGCTACACCTTC
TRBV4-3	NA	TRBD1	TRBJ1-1	CASVRGTGGWKNTEAFF	TGCGCCAGTGTTAGAGGGACAGGGGGCTGGAAGAACACTGAAGCTTTCTTT
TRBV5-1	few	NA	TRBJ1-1	CASSLIDGNTEAFF	TGCGCCAGCAGCTTGATTGACGGGAACACTGAAGCTTTCTTT
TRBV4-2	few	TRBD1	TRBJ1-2	CASSQEVGQGYGYTF	TGTGCCAGCAGCCAAGAGGTGGGACAGGGCTATGGCTACACCTTC
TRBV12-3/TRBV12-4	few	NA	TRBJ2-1	CASSETGLSYDEQFF	TGTGCCAGCAGTGAAACTGGACTGTCCTACGATGAGCAGTTCTTC
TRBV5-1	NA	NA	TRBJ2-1	CASRAGHDSYNEQFF	TGCGCCAGCAGGGCGGGACACGACTCCTACAATGAGCAGTTCTTC
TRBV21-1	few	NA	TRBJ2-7	CASSKALGEQYF	TGTGCCAGCAGCAAAGCTTTGGGTGAGCAGTACTTC
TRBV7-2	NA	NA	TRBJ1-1	CASSPDQDRNTEAFF	TGTGCCAGCAGCCCCGACCAGGACAGGAACACTGAAGCTTTCTTT
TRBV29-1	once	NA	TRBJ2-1	CSVHGQGSSYNEQFF	TGCAGCGTTCACGGGCAGGGGAGCTCCTACAATGAGCAGTTCTTC
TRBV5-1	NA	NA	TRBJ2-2	CASSAQDNGELFF	TGCGCCAGCAGCGCGCAGGATAACGGGGAGCTGTTTTTT
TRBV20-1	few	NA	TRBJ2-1	CSAVQGTFRNEQFF	TGCAGTGCCGTACAGGGCACTTTTCGCAATGAGCAGTTCTTC
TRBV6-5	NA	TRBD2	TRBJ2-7	CASSLTRTSRFREQYF	TGTGCCAGCAGCCTAACCCGGACTAGCAGATTCCGCGAGCAGTACTTC
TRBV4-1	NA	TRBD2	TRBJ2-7	CASSQTHPGGGSYEQYF	TGCGCCAGCAGCCAAACCCATCCTGGCGGGGGCTCCTACGAGCAGTACTTC
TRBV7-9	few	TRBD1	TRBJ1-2	CASSPSKTGQGAWDYGYTF	TGTGCCAGCAGCCCTAGTAAGACGGGACAGGGGGCTTGGGACTATGGCTACACCTTC
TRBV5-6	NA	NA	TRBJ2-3	CASSPYGGGPPVTQYF	TGTGCCAGCAGCCCCTATGGCGGGGGCCCCCCTGTTACGCAGTATTTT
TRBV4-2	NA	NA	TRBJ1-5	CASSQDFWGQPQHF	TGTGCCAGCAGCCAAGATTTCTGGGGTCAGCCCCAGCATTTT
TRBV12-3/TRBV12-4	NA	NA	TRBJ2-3	CASSLEGGKTDAQYF	TGTGCCAGCAGCCTTGAGGGGGGGAAAACAGATGCGCAGTATTTT
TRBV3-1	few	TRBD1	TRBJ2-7	CASSRTGVEQYF	TGTGCCAGCAGTCGGACAGGGGTCGAGCAGTACTTC
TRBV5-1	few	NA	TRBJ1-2	CASSLGVIHSNYGYTF	TGCGCCAGCAGCTTGGGTGTGATACACTCTAACTATGGCTACACCTTC
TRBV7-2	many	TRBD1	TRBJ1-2	CASSKGPDRGMGYTF	TGTGCCAGCAGCAAAGGACCGGACAGGGGTATGGGCTACACCTTC
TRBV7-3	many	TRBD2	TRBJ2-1	CASSLLSGAYNEQFF	TGTGCCAGCAGCTTACTTAGCGGGGCGTACAATGAGCAGTTCTTC
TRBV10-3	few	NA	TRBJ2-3	CAIGGASTDTQYF	TGTGCCATCGGCGGCGCCAGCACAGATACGCAGTATTTT
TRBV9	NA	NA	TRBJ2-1	CASSERRRSNEQFF	TGTGCCAGCAGCGAAAGGAGGCGTAGCAATGAGCAGTTCTTC
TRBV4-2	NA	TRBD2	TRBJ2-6	CASSLSGDYPSGANVLTF	TGTGCCAGCAGCCTTAGCGGGGACTACCCCTCTGGGGCCAACGTCCTGACTTTC